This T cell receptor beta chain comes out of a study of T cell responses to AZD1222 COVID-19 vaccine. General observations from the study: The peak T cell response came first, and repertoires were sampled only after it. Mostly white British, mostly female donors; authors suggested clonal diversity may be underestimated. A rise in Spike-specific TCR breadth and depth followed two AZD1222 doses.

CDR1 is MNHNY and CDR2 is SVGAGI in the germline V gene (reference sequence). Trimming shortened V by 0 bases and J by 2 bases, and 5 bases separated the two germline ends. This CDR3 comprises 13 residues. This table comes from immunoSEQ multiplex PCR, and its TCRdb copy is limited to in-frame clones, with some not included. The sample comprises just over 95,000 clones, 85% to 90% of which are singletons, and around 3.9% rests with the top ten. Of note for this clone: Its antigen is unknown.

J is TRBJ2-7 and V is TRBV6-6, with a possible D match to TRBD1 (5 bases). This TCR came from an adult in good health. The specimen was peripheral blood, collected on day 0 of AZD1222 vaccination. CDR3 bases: TGTGCCAGCAGTTACTCGGACACCTACGAGCAGTACTTC. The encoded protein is CASSYSDTYEQYF.